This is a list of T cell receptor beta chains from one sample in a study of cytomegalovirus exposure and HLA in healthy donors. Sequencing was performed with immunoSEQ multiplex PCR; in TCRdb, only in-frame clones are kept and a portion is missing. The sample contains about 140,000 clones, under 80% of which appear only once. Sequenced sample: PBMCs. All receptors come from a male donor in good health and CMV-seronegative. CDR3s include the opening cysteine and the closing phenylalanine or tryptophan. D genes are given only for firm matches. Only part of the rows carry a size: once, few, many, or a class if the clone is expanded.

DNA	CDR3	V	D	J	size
TGTGCCTGGAGTCCAGGGGTTGAGGCTGGCTACACCTTC	CAWSPGVEAGYTF	TRBV30	NA	TRBJ1-2	NA
TGCGCCAGCAGCTTCAGGGGTAGCACAGATACGCAGTATTTT	CASSFRGSTDTQYF	TRBV5-1	NA	TRBJ2-3	NA
TGTGCCAGCAGCTCCAGGGGGGACACTGAAGCTTTCTTT	CASSSRGDTEAFF	TRBV13	TRBD1	TRBJ1-1	NA
TGTGCCAGCGCCGGGGGCTACGAGCAGTACTTC	CASAGGYEQYF	TRBV5-4	NA	TRBJ2-7	NA
TGTGCCAGCAGTGGGGGGACAGTCGGCTACACCTTC	CASSGGTVGYTF	TRBV25-1	TRBD1	TRBJ1-2	NA
TGTGCCAGCAGCGATTTACAGGGGACCACCGGGGAGCTGTTTTTT	CASSDLQGTTGELFF	TRBV7-9	TRBD1	TRBJ2-2	few
TGTGCCAGCAGCTTCGGGACAGCTAATTCACCCCTCCACTTT	CASSFGTANSPLHF	TRBV7-3	TRBD1	TRBJ1-6	few
TGTGCCAGCAGCTTACGGACCGGGGGTACAGCTTTCTTT	CASSLRTGGTAFF	TRBV7-3	NA	TRBJ1-1	NA
TGTGCCAGCAGCGGGCAAGCGGGAGGGGGCTACGAGCAGTACTTC	CASSGQAGGGYEQYF	TRBV6-6	TRBD2	TRBJ2-7	NA
TGCGCCAGTGATTCAGGGGAGCCTAACTATGGCTACACCTTC	CASDSGEPNYGYTF	TRBV5-1	NA	TRBJ1-2	NA
TGCGCCAGCAGCCAGACTAGTTCCCAAGAGACCCAGTACTTC	CASSQTSSQETQYF	TRBV4-3	NA	TRBJ2-5	NA
TGTGCCAGCAGTTACCCCTCCGGACAGGGACACTATGGCTACACCTTC	CASSYPSGQGHYGYTF	TRBV6-6	TRBD1	TRBJ1-2	few
TGTGCCAGCAGCCTTGGGAGTTCACCCCTCCACTTT	CASSLGSSPLHF	TRBV4-2	NA	TRBJ1-6	NA
TGTGCCAGCGGGAGGAGGGGCTCTGGAAACACCATATATTTT	CASGRRGSGNTIYF	TRBV6-5	NA	TRBJ1-3	once
TGCGCCAGCAGCTTGGGAACAGGGACAGGGGCGGGCTACACCTTC	CASSLGTGTGAGYTF	TRBV5-1	TRBD1	TRBJ1-2	NA
TGCAGCGTGGAACAAGGGACTAGCGGGATGTGGTTCTTC	CSVEQGTSGMWFF	TRBV29-1	TRBD2	TRBJ2-1	NA
TGTGCCAGCAGCTCGGGACAGGGTCGGAGCGGGGAGCTGTTTTTT	CASSSGQGRSGELFF	TRBV5-4	TRBD1	TRBJ2-2	NA
TGTGCCAGCAGCCCATTCACGGGTTCACCCCTCCACTTT	CASSPFTGSPLHF	TRBV5-6	NA	TRBJ1-6	NA
TGTGCCAGCAGCGAGACAGGGGAGGGACAGCCCCAGCATTTT	CASSETGEGQPQHF	TRBV5-6	TRBD1	TRBJ1-5	few
TGCGCCAGCAAAATGGGACAGCCTCCTAACGAGCAGTACTTC	CASKMGQPPNEQYF	TRBV5-1	TRBD1	TRBJ2-7	NA
TGTGCCAGCTCCGGAGGTGGGTCTGGGGCCAACGTCCTGACTTTC	CASSGGGSGANVLTF	TRBV18	NA	TRBJ2-6	NA
TGTGCCAGCAGCTCGGGACAGGGTAGCAATCAGCCCCAGCATTTT	CASSSGQGSNQPQHF	TRBV5-4	TRBD1	TRBJ1-5	NA
TGTGCCAGCAGCTTGGACGGGGGGTCTAGCAATCAGCCCCAGCATTTT	CASSLDGGSSNQPQHF	TRBV5-4	NA	TRBJ1-5	few
TGTGCCAGCAGCTTGGACCCCAGTTCCTACGAGCAGTACTTC	CASSLDPSSYEQYF	TRBV5-6	NA	TRBJ2-7	NA
TGTGCCAGCAGCCTCGGGGCGGGAGGAGGAGTCACAGATACGCAGTATTTT	CASSLGAGGGVTDTQYF	TRBV5-6	TRBD2	TRBJ2-3	NA
TGCGCCAGCAGCCAAGAAACTTCAGGACAAGAGACCCAGTACTTC	CASSQETSGQETQYF	TRBV4-1	NA	TRBJ2-5	NA
TGCGCCAGCAGCCCTACGGGCCCACAGGGTTGGAGGAACACTGAAGCTTTCTTT	CASSPTGPQGWRNTEAFF	TRBV5-1	NA	TRBJ1-1	NA
TGCGCCAGCAGCTCAAGGCGGGGTGATGGTGAAAAACTGTTTTTT	CASSSRRGDGEKLFF	TRBV4-3	NA	TRBJ1-4	NA
TGTGCCAGCAGTGAAGGAGGGAACTATGGCTACACCTTC	CASSEGGNYGYTF	TRBV25-1	NA	TRBJ1-2	few
TGTGCCAGCAGCTTGGATAGGGGGGGCTCAGATGAGCAGTTCTTC	CASSLDRGGSDEQFF	TRBV5-4	NA	TRBJ2-1	NA
TGTGCTAGTGGTTTGCCGGGACAGGGGGCCTACGAGCAGTACTTC	CASGLPGQGAYEQYF	TRBV12-5	TRBD1	TRBJ2-7	NA
TGTGCCAGCAGTTACTCCAAACAGGGGATCTACGAGCAGTACTTC	CASSYSKQGIYEQYF	TRBV6-5	TRBD1	TRBJ2-7	NA
TGTGCCAGCAGCTTGGAATCCTCTTCATTGTCCTACTACGAGCAGTACTTC	CASSLESSSLSYYEQYF	TRBV5-4	NA	TRBJ2-7	NA
TGTGCCATCAGTGTGTCAGGGGGCGCCGACACTGAAGCTTTCTTT	CAISVSGGADTEAFF	TRBV10-3	TRBD1	TRBJ1-1	NA
TGTGCCACCAGCAGAGTTGGGACAGGGGTTCTCAATCAGCCCCAGCATTTT	CATSRVGTGVLNQPQHF	TRBV15	TRBD1	TRBJ1-5	NA
TGCGCCCGCAGCTTGCACCGGCTAGCGGGGGCAGATACGCAGTATTTT	CARSLHRLAGADTQYF	TRBV5-1	TRBD2	TRBJ2-3	NA